This paragraph covers one TCR beta chain sequence. Its antigen is currently unknown. This sample is drawn from a study of OX40 agonist ivuxolimab in advanced cancers. Study summary: The treatment was a fully human IgG2 OX40 agonist, ivuxolimab.

Points from the study as a whole: Clonal expansion from baseline to week 6 occurred in both CD4+ and CD8+ T cells.

Assay used: immunoSEQ multiplex PCR; TCRdb lists only in-frame clones, some missing. The table includes around 100,000 clones, around 90% detected once. With 4 bases clipped from V and 4 bases from J, the junction kept 7 bases outside the gene matches. Looked up from germline, CDR1 is SGHRS and CDR2 is YFSETQ. This CDR3 spans 16 amino acids. The origin of this receptor is an adult with an advanced solid tumor such as melanoma, head and neck, liver or kidney cancer. Specimen: CD4+ or CD8+ T cells sorted from blood, collected in a trial of the OX40 agonist ivuxolimab. This sequence joins TRBV5-1 and TRBJ2-1, with 11 nucleotides matching TRBD1. The CDR3 protein is CASSLRGQGGYNEQFF. The DNA of the CDR3 is TGCGCCAGCAGCCTGCGGGGACAGGGGGGTTACAATGAGCAGTTCTTC. Using reference TRBV5-1 and TRBJ2-1 for the parts outside the CDR3, the full variable domain is KAGVTQTPRYLIKTRGQQVTLSCSPISGHRSVSWYQQTPGQGLQFLFEYFSETQRNKGNFPGRFSGRQFSNSRSEMNVSTLELGDSALYLCASSLRGQGGYNEQFFGPGTRLTVL.